Presented here are 21 T cell receptor beta chains from one specimen sequenced in a study of T-cell memory formation after mild COVID-19. Via MiXCR, TCRdb re-called the 5' RACE reads, giving one row per CDR3 protein. Found here are a few hundred thousand distinct CDR3 sequences, roughly an eighth of them singletons; the top ten hold under 25%. The specimen was PBMCs or a T cell subset sorted from them (not recorded which). These TCRs come from a man between 18 and 29 years old who had mild COVID-19 (a few samples of this study predate the infection). Cell type and time point are not known.

The chain has TRBV14 and TRBJ1-2, with no clear D. V was trimmed by 0 bases and J by 7 bases, leaving 12 bases between them. This CDR3 contains 14 residues. Germline CDR1 and CDR2: SGHDN and FVKESK. CDR3 loop: CASSQDRGLTGYTF. DNA for the CDR3: TGTGCCAGCAGCCAAGATCGGGGTCTTACTGGCTACACCTTC.

The gene calls are TRBV28 and TRBJ1-3; D not resolved. This CDR3 has 15 residues. Germline V gene sequence: CDR1 MDHEN, CDR2 SYDVKM. Trimming took off 2 bases at V and 4 bases at J, with 12 bases between the two ends. This CDR3 is CASSLVMSDGNTIYF. As DNA, the CDR3 is TGTGCCAGCAGTTTAGTTATGTCGGACGGAAACACCATATATTTT.

This clonotype came up a few times. This chain joins TRBV9 and TRBJ1-4; unclear D gene. The CDR3 has 13 amino acids. Germline CDR1 is SGDLS and CDR2 is YYNGEE. V was trimmed by 0 bases and J by 10 bases, leaving 10 bases between them. CDR3 protein: CASSVAPVGKLFF. The CDR3 DNA reads as TGTGCCAGCAGCGTAGCTCCGGTCGGAAAACTGTTTTTT.

This clonotype showed up many times. The CDR3 DNA sequence: TGTGCCAGCAGCTTCCGTATCGGCGGGGGGCCCTATGAGCAGTTCTTC. This gives the protein CASSFRIGGGPYEQFF. This sequence joins TRBV7-6 and TRBJ2-1; 8 positions agree with TRBD2. Germline CDR1 and CDR2: SGHVS and FNYEAQ. The CDR3 covers 16 residues. Trimming took 3 bases from V and 8 from J; bases not matched to a gene: 12. Combining the CDR3 with reference TRBV7-6 and TRBJ2-1 gives the whole variable domain GAGVSQSPRYKVTKRGQDVALRCDPISGHVSLYWYRQALGQGPEFLTYFNYEAQQDKSGLPNDRFSAERPEGSISTLTIQRTEQRDSAMYRCASSFRIGGGPYEQFFGPGTRLTVL.

The V gene is TRBV5-5, the J gene TRBJ1-3; D perhaps matches TRBD1 (5 bases). V was cut by 0 bases and J by 2 bases, with 9 bases left in between. The CDR3 consists of 15 residues. The germline gives CDR1 SGHKS, CDR2 YYEKEE (reference sequence). CDR3 residues: CASSLGQTTGNTIYF. DNA for the CDR3: TGTGCCAGCAGCTTGGGACAGACAACTGGAAACACCATATATTTT.

Many counts were recorded for this clonotype. The chain links TRBV5-1 to TRBJ2-1; D is unresolved. The CDR3 spans 13 residues. The V end lost 0 bases, the J end lost 7 bases, and 8 bases lay between the germline ends. CDR1 SGHRS and CDR2 YFSETQ come from the germline V gene. The CDR3 DNA reads TGCGCCAGCAGCTTGGGTAGGATGAATGAGCAGTTCTTC. Protein: CASSLGRMNEQFF.

This clonotype was seen a few times. The V gene is TRBV4-3, the J gene TRBJ2-4; 10 bases are shared with TRBD1. There are 14 residues in the CDR3. CDR1 is LGHNA, CDR2 YSLEER, per germline. Unmatched junction bases numbered 4, after V lost 4 bases and J lost 7 bases. CDR3 sequence: CASSLGTGVNIQYF. CDR3 coding DNA: TGCGCCAGCAGCCTCGGGACAGGGGTTAACATTCAGTACTTC.

This clonotype was detected only a few times. The chain links TRBV4-3 to TRBJ1-2; no firm D call. Germline V gene lookup returns CDR1 LGHNA and CDR2 YSLEER. The CDR3 spans 12 residues. V was clipped by 1 base and J by 10 bases, with 10 bases between them. This CDR3 is CASSQAGRAYTF. For the CDR3, the DNA is TGCGCCAGCAGCCAAGCGGGTAGGGCCTACACCTTC.

This clonotype was seen only a few times. This chain joins TRBV6-2 or TRBV6-3 and TRBJ2-7; D unresolved. This CDR3 is 14 amino acids long. Germline V CDR1 and CDR2: MNHEY, SVGEGT. V was trimmed by 2 bases and J by 0 bases, leaving 8 bases between them. The CDR3, as DNA: TGTGCCAGCAGTTACCGCGACGGCTCCTACGAGCAGTACGTC. This gives the protein CASSYRDGSYEQYV.

The sample holds a few counts of this clonotype. V usage is TRBV20-1 and J usage is TRBJ1-1; D is unresolved. Germline CDR1 reads DFQATT; CDR2 reads SNEGSKA (reference sequence). Trimming shortened V by 5 bases and J by 6 bases, and 16 bases separated the two germline ends. CDR3 length: 13 residues. This CDR3 reads CSAGTPGGAEAFF. The CDR3, as DNA: TGCAGTGCTGGTACCCCCGGCGGGGCTGAAGCTTTCTTT.

Only a few counts were recorded for this clonotype. The V call is TRBV6-6, the J call TRBJ2-2; 15 bases map to TRBD2. V shed 7 bases, J shed 6 bases, and the junction held 6 bases outside the gene matches. The CDR3 is 16 residues long. Germline V gene sequence: CDR1 MNHNY, CDR2 SVGAGI (reference sequence). The CDR3 is CASTIGLAGGPGELFF. The CDR3 DNA reads TGTGCCAGCACCATCGGACTAGCGGGGGGGCCCGGGGAGCTGTTTTTT.

This clonotype has ten or more counts. The junction and the germline gene differ at one end; a read error may be behind it. The rearrangement links TRBV2 to TRBJ2-7, with D possibly matching TRBD2 (7 bases). In germline, CDR1 is SNHLY, CDR2 FYNNEI. The CDR3 has 16 residues. CDR3: CASIGRGGSSLNEQYF. In nucleotides, the CDR3 is TGTGCTAGCATCGGAAGGGGGGGCTCCTCTCTGAACGAGCAGTACTTC.

The chain uses TRBV7-2 and TRBJ2-1; 7 bases are shared with TRBD1. After removal of 4 bases from V and 7 bases from J, the junction contained 13 bases not matched to a gene. The CDR3 totals 16 residues. Germline assignment: CDR1 SGHTA and CDR2 FQGNSA. For the CDR3, the DNA is TGTGCCAGCAGCTCCTTTGCCAGCAGGGGGTCAAATGAGCAGTTCTTC. It translates to CASSSFASRGSNEQFF. Variable domain in full (rest from reference TRBV7-2 and TRBJ2-1): GAGVSQSPSNKVTEKGKDVELRCDPISGHTALYWYRQSLGQGLEFLIYFQGNSAPDKSGLPSDRFSAERTGGSVSTLTIQRTQQEDSAVYLCASSSFASRGSNEQFFGPGTRLTVL.

The gene calls are TRBV5-6 and TRBJ2-1; a possible D gene is TRBD2 (5 bases). The CDR3 has 13 residues. The germline V and J ends were trimmed by 6 bases and 7 bases, with 14 bases remaining between them. CDR1 SGHDT and CDR2 YYEEEE come from the germline V gene. CDR3: CASILIRGNEQFF. The DNA for the CDR3 is TGTGCCAGCATCCTAATCCGAGGGAATGAGCAGTTCTTC.

This clonotype has just a few counts. The rearrangement joins TRBV7-2 to TRBJ2-3, with 15 bases that match TRBD2. V shed 1 base, J shed 6 bases, and the junction held 8 bases outside the gene matches. Per germline, CDR1 SGHTA and CDR2 FQGNSA. This CDR3 is built from 18 residues. The CDR3 loop reads CASSLGGTSGGTGDTQYF. CDR3 nucleotide sequence: TGTGCCAGCAGCTTAGGAGGGACTAGCGGGGGGACGGGGGATACGCAGTATTTT.

The CDR3 region is CASSQGVQGRDTGELFF. The CDR3 DNA is TGCGCCAGCAGCCAAGGCGTTCAAGGGAGGGACACCGGGGAGCTGTTTTTT. V is TRBV4-3 and J is TRBJ2-2; 7 bases are shared with TRBD2. This CDR3 region has 17 residues. Germline trimming cut 1 base from V and 3 bases from J; bases unmatched to any gene: 8. Germline-derived CDR1 and CDR2 are LGHNA and YSLEER.

This clonotype was seen more than once but under ten times. The gene calls are TRBV7-8 and TRBJ2-7, with 7 bases that match TRBD1. The CDR3 has 15 amino acids. The germline gives CDR1 SGHVS, CDR2 FQNEAQ. Trimming cost V 6 bases and J 3 bases; bases outside gene matches: 11. This CDR3 is CASSLTVGDSYEQYF. The CDR3 bases are TGTGCCAGCAGTTTAACGGTCGGGGACAGCTACGAGCAGTACTTC.

This clonotype appeared a few times. J is TRBJ2-7 and V is TRBV28, with D unresolved. Trimming took off 6 bases at V and 3 bases at J, with 9 bases between the two ends. The CDR3 consists of 12 residues. Germline CDR1 is MDHEN and CDR2 is SYDVKM. The CDR3 protein is CASSSQFYEQYV. DNA of the CDR3: TGTGCCAGCAGCTCCCAATTCTACGAGCAGTACGTC.

This clonotype was counted only a few times. The chain uses TRBV29-1 and TRBJ2-1; 9 nucleotides agree with TRBD2. The junction had 7 bases not matched to a gene; V was cut back by 8 bases and J by 2 bases. The germline V gene has CDR1 SQVTM and CDR2 ANQGSEA. The CDR3 has 14 residues. This CDR3 is CSSTAGGTYNEQFF. CDR3 in DNA: TGCAGCTCTACAGCGGGGGGAACCTACAATGAGCAGTTCTTC.

V is TRBV11-2 and J is TRBJ2-1; 9 nucleotides match TRBD2. The CDR3 length is 16 residues. CDR1 and CDR2 (germline): SGHAT, FQNNGV. Unmatched junction bases numbered 7, after V lost 3 bases and J lost 4 bases. The CDR3: CASSFHSGGYYNEQFF. The CDR3 DNA follows: TGTGCCAGCAGCTTCCATAGCGGGGGATATTACAATGAGCAGTTCTTC.

This clonotype was picked up many times. J is TRBJ2-7 and V is TRBV7-9; 8 bases agree with TRBD1. From germline, CDR1 is SEHNR and CDR2 FQNEAQ (reference sequence). V lost 5 bases to trimming and J lost 4 bases; unmatched junction nucleotides: 16. The CDR3 spans 17 residues. In DNA, the CDR3 is TGTGCCAGCAGCCCAGCGGTCCGGCCAGGGGGCTCGTACGAGCAGTACTTC. It codes for CASSPAVRPGGSYEQYF.